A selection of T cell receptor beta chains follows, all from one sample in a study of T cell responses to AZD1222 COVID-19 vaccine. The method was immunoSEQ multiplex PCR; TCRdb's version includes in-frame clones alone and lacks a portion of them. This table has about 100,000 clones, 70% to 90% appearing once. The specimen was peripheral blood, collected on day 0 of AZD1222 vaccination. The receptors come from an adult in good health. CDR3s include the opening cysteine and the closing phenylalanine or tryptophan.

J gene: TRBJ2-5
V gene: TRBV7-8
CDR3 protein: CASSLATGETQYF

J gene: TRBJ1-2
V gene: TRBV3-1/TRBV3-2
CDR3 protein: CASSQGTGAGYGYTF

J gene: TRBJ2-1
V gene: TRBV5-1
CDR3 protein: CASSERGGLRNEQFF

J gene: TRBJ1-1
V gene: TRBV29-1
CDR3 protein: CSVEERTEAFF

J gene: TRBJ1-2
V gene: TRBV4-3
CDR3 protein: CASSQDPRGNYGYTF

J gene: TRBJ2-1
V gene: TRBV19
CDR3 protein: CASSIGGHRFF

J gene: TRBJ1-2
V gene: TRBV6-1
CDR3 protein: CASSEQGGYGYTF

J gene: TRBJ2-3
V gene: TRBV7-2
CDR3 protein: CASSLAGTGGSQDTQYF

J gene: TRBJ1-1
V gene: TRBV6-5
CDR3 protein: CASSYGGGNTEAFF

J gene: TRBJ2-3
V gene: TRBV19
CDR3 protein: CASSNDLADTQYF

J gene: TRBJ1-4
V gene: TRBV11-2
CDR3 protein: CASSKFEKLFF

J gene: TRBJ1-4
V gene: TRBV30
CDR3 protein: CAWNPGLADEKLFF

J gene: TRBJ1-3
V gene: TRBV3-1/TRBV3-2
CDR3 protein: CASSQTGGSGNTIYF